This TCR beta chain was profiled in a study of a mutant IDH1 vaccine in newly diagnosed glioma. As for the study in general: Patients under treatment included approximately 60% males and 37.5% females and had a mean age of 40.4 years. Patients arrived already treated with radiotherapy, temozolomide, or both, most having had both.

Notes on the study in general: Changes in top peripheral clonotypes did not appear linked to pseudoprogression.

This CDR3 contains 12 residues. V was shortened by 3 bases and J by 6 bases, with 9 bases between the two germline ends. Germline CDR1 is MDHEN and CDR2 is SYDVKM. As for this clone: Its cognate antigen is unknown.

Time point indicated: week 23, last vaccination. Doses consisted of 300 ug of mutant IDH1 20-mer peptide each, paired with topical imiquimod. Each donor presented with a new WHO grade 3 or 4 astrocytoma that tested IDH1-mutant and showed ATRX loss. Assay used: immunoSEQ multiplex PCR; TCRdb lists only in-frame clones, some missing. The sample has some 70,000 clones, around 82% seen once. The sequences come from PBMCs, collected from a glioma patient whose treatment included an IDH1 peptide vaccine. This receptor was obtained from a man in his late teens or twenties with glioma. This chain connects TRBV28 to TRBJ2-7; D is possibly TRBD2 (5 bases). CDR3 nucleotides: TGTGCCAGCAGTTTGATAGGGAGCGAGCAGTACTTC. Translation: CASSLIGSEQYF.